This TCR beta chain originates from a study of CD8+CD57+ T cells in acquired aplastic anemia. About the research overall: The average for DNA from sorted CD4+ and CD8+ cells was 3.2 ug.

For sequencing, patients were chosen who had shown expansion of CD8+CD57+ cells by flow cytometry. The cohort consisted entirely of patients having severe acquired aplastic anemia. There was no therapy given to any patient before the blood sampling took place. Profiling that covered TCR beta VDJ and CDR3 relied on genomic DNA as its template. TCRdb itself ran the reads through MiXCR, one entry per CDR3 protein. The table has approximately 180,000 distinct CDR3 sequences, around half seen once; the top ten hold more than 1%. The CDR3 contains 19 residues. Germline values: CDR1 LGHNA, CDR2 YNFKEQ. The V gene end was trimmed by 9 bases and the J gene end by 2 bases; junction bases not matched to a gene: 24. Points from the study as a whole: Patients and controls had in common approximately 29 CD8+ CDR3 sequences.

This clonotype has ten or more counts. What it binds is unknown. The chain uses TRBV4-2 and TRBJ1-2; 7 bases fit TRBD1. This clonotype was obtained from a human donor with aplastic anemia. Sequenced sample: sorted CD4+, CD8+, or CD8+CD57+ T cells (not recorded which) from PBMCs. For the CDR3, the DNA is TGTGCCAGGGGCCAGGGACAGCCAAAACCACTCAACCACAACTATGGCTACACCTTC. Translation gives CARGQGQPKPLNHNYGYTF.